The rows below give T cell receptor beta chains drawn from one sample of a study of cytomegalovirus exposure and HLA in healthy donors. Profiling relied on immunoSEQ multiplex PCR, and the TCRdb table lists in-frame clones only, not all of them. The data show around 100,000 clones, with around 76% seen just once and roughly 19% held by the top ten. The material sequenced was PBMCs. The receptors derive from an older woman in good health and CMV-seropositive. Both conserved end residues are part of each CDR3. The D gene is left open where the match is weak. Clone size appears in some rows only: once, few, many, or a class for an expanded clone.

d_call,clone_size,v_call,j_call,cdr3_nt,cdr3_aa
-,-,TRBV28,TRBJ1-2,TGTGCCAGCCTTCGGGGGGTGGCCTATGGCTACACCTTC,CASLRGVAYGYTF
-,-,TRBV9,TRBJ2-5,TGTGCCAGCAGCGCGGCCGGGGGACTTTCGGAGACCCAGTACTTC,CASSAAGGLSETQYF
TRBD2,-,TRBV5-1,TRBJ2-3,TGCGCCAGCAGCCCCTTGAGAGCGGGAGTGACGATCACAGATACGCAGTATTTT,CASSPLRAGVTITDTQYF
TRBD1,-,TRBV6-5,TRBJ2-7,TGTGCCAGCAGTAGAGGGACAGGTGATCTCGAGCAGTACTTC,CASSRGTGDLEQYF
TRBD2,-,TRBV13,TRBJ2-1,TGTGCCAGCAGCTTCTCCGGGACTAGCGTGGCGTATGAGCAGTTCTTC,CASSFSGTSVAYEQFF
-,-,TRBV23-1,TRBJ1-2,TGCGCCAGCAGTGAATCATTGCCCAGCTTATTTACGACAGCGTCTAATGGCTACACCTTC,CASSESLPSLFTTASNGYTF
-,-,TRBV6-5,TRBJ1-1,TGTGCCAGCAGTTACGAGGCCGGTACTGAAGCTTTCTTT,CASSYEAGTEAFF
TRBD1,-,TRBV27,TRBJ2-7,TGTGCCAGCAGTTTATACGGTGGACAGGGACCCTACGAGCAGTACTTC,CASSLYGGQGPYEQYF
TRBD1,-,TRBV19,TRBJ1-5,TGTGCCAGTAGTATCGACAGGGGGCTCGGACAGCCCCAGCATTTT,CASSIDRGLGQPQHF
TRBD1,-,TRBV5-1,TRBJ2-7,TGCGCCAGCAGCTTGGCCGGACAGGGGAAGCAGTACTTC,CASSLAGQGKQYF
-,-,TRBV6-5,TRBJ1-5,TGTGCCAGCAAACGCGGGGGGGCGGGCAATCAGCCCCAGCATTTT,CASKRGGAGNQPQHF
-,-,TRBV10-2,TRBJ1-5,TGCGCCAGCAACAGAGATAGCAATCAGCCCCAGCATTTT,CASNRDSNQPQHF
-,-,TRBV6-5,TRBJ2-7,TGTGCCAGCAGCAGGCGGGACTACGAGCAGTACTTC,CASSRRDYEQYF
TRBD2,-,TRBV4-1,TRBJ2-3,TGCGCCAGCAGCCAAGAGGGGTCGGCGGGAGGGGCCACAGATACGCAGTATTTT,CASSQEGSAGGATDTQYF
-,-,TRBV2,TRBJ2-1,TGTGCCAGCAGGGCAAATGAGCAGTTCTTC,CASRANEQFF
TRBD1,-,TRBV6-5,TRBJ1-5,TGTGCCAGCAGTCTGACAGGGGGCAATCAGCCCCAGCATTTT,CASSLTGGNQPQHF
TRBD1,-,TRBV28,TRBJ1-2,TGTGCCAGCAGAACACCCCTCCGGGACAGGGCGGGCTACACCTTC,CASRTPLRDRAGYTF
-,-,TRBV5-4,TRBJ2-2,TGTGCCAGCAGCCCGAGAGGCGGGGACACCGGGGAGCTGTTTTTT,CASSPRGGDTGELFF
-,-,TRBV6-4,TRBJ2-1,TGTGCCAGCAGTGCCACTAGAAGGGTAGTCGGTGAGCAGTTCTTC,CASSATRRVVGEQFF
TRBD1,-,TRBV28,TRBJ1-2,TGTGCCAGCAGCAACCAGGGGGCACTAAACTATGGCTACACCTTC,CASSNQGALNYGYTF
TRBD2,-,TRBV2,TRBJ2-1,TGTGCCACCTCAGGACTAGCGGGAGGGCATGAGCAGTTCTTC,CATSGLAGGHEQFF
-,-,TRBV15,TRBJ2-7,TGTGCCACCAGCGACCCGGGACTCCGAGTCTCCTACGAGCAGTACTTC,CATSDPGLRVSYEQYF
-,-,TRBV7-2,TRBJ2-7,TGTGCCAGCAGCATAATCTCCGGGACCTACGAGCAGTACTTC,CASSIISGTYEQYF
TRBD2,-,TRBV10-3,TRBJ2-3,TGTGCCATCAGCGCTCGTGCGGGAGGGACAGATACGCAGTATTTT,CAISARAGGTDTQYF
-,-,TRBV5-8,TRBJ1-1,TGTGCCAGCAGCTCAGACCATGGAGGGCTCGCTGAAGCTTTCTTT,CASSSDHGGLAEAFF
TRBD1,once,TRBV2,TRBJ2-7,TGTGCCACCGGGGTTGGGACAGGGGCCTTGGGAGAGCAGTACTTC,CATGVGTGALGEQYF
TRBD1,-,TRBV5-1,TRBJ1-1,TGCGCCAGCAGCTCCCTAGACAGGGCTACTGAAGCTTTCTTT,CASSSLDRATEAFF
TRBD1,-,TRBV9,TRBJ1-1,TGTGCCAGCAGCGTAGGAGACAGGGGAAAGGCTTTCTTT,CASSVGDRGKAFF
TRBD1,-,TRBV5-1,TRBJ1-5,TGCGCCAGCAGCTTGGACGGACAGGGTGGGCAGCCCCAGCATTTT,CASSLDGQGGQPQHF
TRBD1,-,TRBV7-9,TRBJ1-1,TGTGCCAGCAGCTCGGACAGGGAGACTGAAGCTTTCTTT,CASSSDRETEAFF
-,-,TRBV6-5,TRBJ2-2,TGTGCCAGCAGTTACCGGAGGTCCGGGGAGCTGTTTTTT,CASSYRRSGELFF
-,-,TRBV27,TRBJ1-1,TGTGCCAGCAGTAGAGCGGCTGGTGGGAGCACTGAAGCTTTCTTT,CASSRAAGGSTEAFF
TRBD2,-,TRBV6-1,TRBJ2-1,TGTGCCAGCAGGGCTAGCGGGAGCTACAATGAGCAGTTCTTC,CASRASGSYNEQFF
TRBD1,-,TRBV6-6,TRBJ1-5,TGTGCCAGCAGTTATAGGGGGCGAGGCCAGCCCCAGCATTTT,CASSYRGRGQPQHF
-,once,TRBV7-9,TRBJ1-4,TGTGCCAGCAGCTCCAACGGGGGACTTAACGAAAAACTGTTTTTT,CASSSNGGLNEKLFF
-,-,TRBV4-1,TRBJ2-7,TGCGCCAGCAGCCTCGGGGAGGGGGCCTACGAGCAGTACTTC,CASSLGEGAYEQYF